A selection of T cell receptor beta chains follows, all from one sample in a study of identical twins. TCRdb redid the calling of the 5' RACE reads with MiXCR, one entry per CDR3 protein. The data show about 900,000 distinct CDR3 sequences, around an eighth seen once. The same specimen was also included in a second study, on yellow fever vaccine responses in identical twins.

The sequenced sample consisted of PBMCs. Receptors were obtained from a woman younger than 35 in good health. Both conserved end residues are part of each CDR3. Each record gives: J gene, V gene, D gene, clone size, CDR3 protein, CDR3 DNA. D genes are given only for firm matches. Size is omitted from some rows. Given values are once, few, many or a class for expanded clones.

J: TRBJ2-3; V: TRBV20-1; D: TRBD2; size: NA; CDR3: CSASDSGRGADTQYF; DNA: TGCAGTGCTTCAGATAGCGGGAGGGGGGCAGATACGCAGTATTTT
J: TRBJ2-3; V: TRBV7-6; D: TRBD2; size: few; CDR3: CASSLGPSGGLDTQYF; DNA: TGTGCCAGCAGCTTAGGCCCTAGCGGGGGGTTAGATACGCAGTATTTT
J: TRBJ2-5; V: TRBV4-1; D: NA; size: NA; CDR3: CASSQAFLGGALKTQYF; DNA: TGCGCCAGCAGCCAAGCGTTTTTGGGGGGGGCGTTAAAGACCCAGTACTTC
J: TRBJ2-3; V: TRBV7-8; D: TRBD2; size: NA; CDR3: CASSLAGLAGVTDTQYF; DNA: TGTGCCAGCAGCTTAGCGGGACTAGCGGGGGTCACAGATACGCAGTATTTT
J: TRBJ1-4; V: TRBV15; D: TRBD1; size: NA; CDR3: CATSRTDRGTNEKLFF; DNA: TGTGCCACCAGCAGAACCGACAGGGGAACTAATGAAAAACTGTTTTTT
J: TRBJ2-1; V: TRBV20-1; D: TRBD2; size: NA; CDR3: CSARGGGTPRREQFF; DNA: TGCAGTGCTAGAGGGGGGGGGACCCCCCGGCGGGAGCAGTTCTTC
J: TRBJ2-1; V: TRBV5-1; D: TRBD1; size: NA; CDR3: CASSLGARQGHNEQFF; DNA: TGCGCCAGCAGCTTAGGTGCGAGACAGGGGCACAACGAGCAGTTCTTC
J: TRBJ2-1; V: TRBV9; D: NA; size: few; CDR3: CASSGGSRGDEQFF; DNA: TGTGCCAGCAGCGGGGGGTCGAGGGGTGATGAGCAGTTCTTC
J: TRBJ1-2; V: TRBV24-1; D: TRBD1; size: NA; CDR3: CATSDSGTGGINYGYTF; DNA: TGTGCCACCAGTGATTCGGGGACAGGGGGAATCAACTATGGCTACACCTTC
J: TRBJ2-1; V: TRBV5-4; D: NA; size: NA; CDR3: CASRFWGDSYNEQFF; DNA: TGTGCCAGCAGGTTCTGGGGGGACTCCTACAATGAGCAGTTCTTC
J: TRBJ2-1; V: TRBV7-2; D: NA; size: few; CDR3: CASSLVGGVGNEQFF; DNA: TGTGCCAGCAGCTTAGTTGGGGGAGTGGGCAATGAGCAGTTCTTC
J: TRBJ2-1; V: TRBV29-1; D: TRBD2; size: few; CDR3: CSVEAGAIYNEQFF; DNA: TGCAGCGTCGAAGCGGGAGCTATCTACAATGAGCAGTTCTTC
J: TRBJ2-3; V: TRBV2; D: TRBD2; size: NA; CDR3: CASTGTSGGQLPTDTQYF; DNA: TGTGCCAGCACCGGGACTAGCGGGGGCCAGCTACCCACAGATACGCAGTATTTT
J: TRBJ2-3; V: TRBV29-1; D: NA; size: few; CDR3: CSAVTGINKPDTQYF; DNA: TGCAGCGCAGTGACCGGGATAAACAAACCTGATACGCAGTATTTT
J: TRBJ2-1; V: TRBV5-1; D: TRBD2; size: few; CDR3: CASSVEKGTSTEQFF; DNA: TGCGCCAGCAGCGTGGAAAAAGGGACTAGCACTGAGCAGTTCTTC
J: TRBJ1-6; V: TRBV12-3/TRBV12-4; D: TRBD1; size: few; CDR3: CASSLARRDSNSPLHF; DNA: TGTGCCAGCAGTTTAGCGCGTCGGGACAGTAATTCACCCCTCCACTTT
J: TRBJ1-2; V: TRBV2; D: NA; size: few; CDR3: CASIPDRIYNYGYTF; DNA: TGTGCCAGCATACCAGACAGGATTTATAACTATGGCTACACCTTC
J: TRBJ2-1; V: TRBV12-3/TRBV12-4; D: TRBD2; size: few; CDR3: CASSRGLAMMGEQFF; DNA: TGTGCCAGCAGCCGGGGACTAGCAATGATGGGTGAGCAGTTCTTC
J: TRBJ2-1; V: TRBV5-1; D: NA; size: many; CDR3: CASSFTISGAPNEQFF; DNA: TGCGCCAGCAGCTTTACAATCTCGGGGGCCCCCAATGAGCAGTTCTTC
J: TRBJ2-7; V: TRBV4-2; D: TRBD2; size: NA; CDR3: CASSQDSGTSGSYGLYEQYF; DNA: TGTGCCAGCAGCCAAGATTCCGGGACTAGCGGGAGTTATGGCTTATACGAGCAGTACTTC
J: TRBJ2-2; V: TRBV28; D: NA; size: NA; CDR3: CASSFDPRSTGELFFF; DNA: NA
J: TRBJ2-2; V: TRBV6-1; D: TRBD2; size: NA; CDR3: CASQGAGTSGTRELFF; DNA: TGTGCCAGCCAGGGGGCGGGGACTAGCGGGACTAGGGAGCTGTTTTTT
J: TRBJ2-2; V: TRBV10-1; D: TRBD2; size: few; CDR3: CASSEKGRGTGELFF; DNA: TGCGCCAGCAGTGAGAAGGGGAGGGGAACCGGGGAGCTGTTTTTT
J: TRBJ2-5; V: TRBV6-4; D: TRBD1; size: NA; CDR3: CASSAQGATGETQYF; DNA: TGTGCCAGCAGTGCCCAGGGGGCGACGGGAGAGACCCAGTACTTC
J: TRBJ2-1; V: TRBV24-1; D: NA; size: NA; CDR3: CATSDPKDPWREQFF; DNA: TGTGCCACCAGTGACCCGAAAGACCCCTGGCGGGAGCAGTTCTTC
J: TRBJ2-5; V: TRBV20-1; D: TRBD2; size: NA; CDR3: CSARGAGIEEETQYF; DNA: TGCAGTGCTAGAGGAGCGGGGATAGAGGAAGAGACCCAGTACTTC
J: TRBJ2-1; V: TRBV2; D: TRBD1; size: NA; CDR3: CASKEGGSSYNEQFF; DNA: TGTGCCAGCAAAGAAGGGGGCTCCAGCTACAATGAGCAGTTCTTC
J: TRBJ1-5; V: TRBV7-9; D: NA; size: many; CDR3: CASSLGGRSGQPQHF; DNA: TGTGCCAGCAGCTTAGGAGGGAGATCTGGTCAGCCCCAGCATTTT
J: TRBJ2-3; V: TRBV5-1; D: TRBD2; size: many; CDR3: CASSLEVAGAPDTQYF; DNA: TGCGCCAGCAGCTTGGAAGTAGCGGGGGCCCCAGATACGCAGTATTTT
J: TRBJ1-2; V: TRBV7-8; D: NA; size: NA; CDR3: CASRKTGGIKRKDGYTF; DNA: TGTGCCAGCCGGAAGACGGGGGGAATAAAGCGAAAAGATGGCTACACCTTC
J: TRBJ1-3; V: TRBV6-5; D: TRBD1; size: many; CDR3: CASSYTAGQGRNTIYF; DNA: TGTGCCAGCAGTTACACCGCGGGACAGGGTAGAAACACCATATATTTT
J: TRBJ2-7; V: TRBV6-6; D: NA; size: NA; CDR3: CASSARGYEQYF; DNA: TGTGCCAGCAGTGCCCGAGGTTACGAGCAGTACTTC
J: TRBJ2-2; V: TRBV12-3/TRBV12-4; D: NA; size: few; CDR3: CASSYSQGLFF; DNA: TGTGCCAGCAGCTACAGTCAGGGGCTGTTTTTT
J: TRBJ2-5; V: TRBV4-1; D: TRBD2; size: few; CDR3: CASSQDLAGGLQETQYF; DNA: TGCGCCAGCAGCCAAGATTTAGCGGGGGGTCTCCAAGAGACCCAGTACTTC
J: TRBJ2-7; V: TRBV7-9; D: TRBD1; size: NA; CDR3: CASSGTGVEQYF; DNA: TGTGCCAGCAGCGGGACAGGGGTCGAGCAGTACTTC
J: TRBJ1-5; V: TRBV10-3; D: NA; size: NA; CDR3: CAISSSSQHF; DNA: TGTGCCATCTCCTCCTCCTCCCAGCATTTT
J: TRBJ2-1; V: TRBV4-1; D: TRBD1; size: few; CDR3: CASSRTGTGGWNEQFF; DNA: TGCGCCAGCAGCCGTACCGGGACAGGGGGCTGGAATGAGCAGTTCTTC
J: TRBJ1-3; V: TRBV2; D: NA; size: NA; CDR3: CASSEYALDGNTIYF; DNA: TGTGCCAGCAGTGAATACGCTTTGGATGGAAACACCATATATTTT
J: TRBJ2-6; V: TRBV29-1; D: NA; size: NA; CDR3: CSVARSDSGANVLTF; DNA: TGCAGCGTTGCCAGGTCCGACTCTGGGGCCAACGTCCTGACTTTC
J: TRBJ2-1; V: TRBV20-1; D: NA; size: NA; CDR3: CSASGLPLVNEQFF; DNA: TGCAGTGCTAGTGGGCTGCCCCTTGTAAATGAGCAGTTCTTC
J: TRBJ2-2; V: TRBV7-3; D: TRBD2; size: NA; CDR3: CASSPGLAGTTGELFF; DNA: TGTGCCAGCAGCCCCGGGCTAGCGGGTACCACCGGGGAGCTGTTTTTT
J: TRBJ2-7; V: TRBV6-1; D: TRBD2; size: few; CDR3: CASLDYGGSSYEQYF; DNA: TGTGCCAGTCTGGACTACGGGGGGAGCTCCTACGAGCAGTACTTC
J: TRBJ1-1; V: TRBV12-3/TRBV12-4; D: NA; size: NA; CDR3: CASSLSSTGPNTEAFF; DNA: TGTGCCAGCAGTTTATCCTCGACAGGACCGAACACTGAAGCTTTCTTT
J: TRBJ2-3; V: TRBV11-3; D: TRBD1; size: NA; CDR3: CASGTGWIDTQYF; DNA: TGTGCCAGCGGGACAGGGTGGATAGATACGCAGTATTTT
J: TRBJ2-7; V: TRBV10-3; D: NA; size: NA; CDR3: CAISGWDLTYEQYF; DNA: TGTGCCATCAGTGGATGGGACCTTACCTACGAGCAGTACTTC
J: TRBJ1-5; V: TRBV10-3; D: NA; size: NA; CDR3: CAIGTASNQPQHF; DNA: TGTGCCATCGGGACGGCTAGCAATCAGCCCCAGCATTTT